The clone carrying this T cell receptor (beta chain) was detected a few times. Clones were sequenced by immunoSEQ multiplex PCR, and TCRdb holds only the in-frame ones, with some missing. The sample carries about 150,000 clones, 85% to 95% recorded once. The data were obtained in a study of T cell responses to AZD1222 COVID-19 vaccine. Trimming pared 2 bases from V and 0 bases from J, leaving 10 bases between. This CDR3 has 15 residues. Germline V gene sequence: CDR1 MNHEY, CDR2 SVGEGT. This clonotype originated in an adult in good health. The material sequenced was peripheral blood, taken on day 0 of AZD1222 vaccination. The chain uses TRBV6-2 or TRBV6-3 and TRBJ1-1; a possible D gene is TRBD1 (6 bases). CDR3 in DNA: TGTGCCAGCAGTTACCCAGGGGTACTGAACACTGAAGCTTTCTTT. Residues: CASSYPGVLNTEAFF.